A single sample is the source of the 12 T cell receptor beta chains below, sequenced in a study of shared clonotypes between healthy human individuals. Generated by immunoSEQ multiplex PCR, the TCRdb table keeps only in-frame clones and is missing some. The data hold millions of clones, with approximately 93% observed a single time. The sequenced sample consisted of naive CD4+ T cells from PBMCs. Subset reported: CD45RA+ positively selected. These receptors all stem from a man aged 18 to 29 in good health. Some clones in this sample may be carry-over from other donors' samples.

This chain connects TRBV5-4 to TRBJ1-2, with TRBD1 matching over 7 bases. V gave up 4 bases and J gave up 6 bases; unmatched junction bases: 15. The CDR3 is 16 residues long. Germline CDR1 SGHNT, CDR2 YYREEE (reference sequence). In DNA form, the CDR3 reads TGTGCCAGCAGCCCAATCGGGGGTGACAGGGTGCATGGCTACACCTTC. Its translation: CASSPIGGDRVHGYTF.

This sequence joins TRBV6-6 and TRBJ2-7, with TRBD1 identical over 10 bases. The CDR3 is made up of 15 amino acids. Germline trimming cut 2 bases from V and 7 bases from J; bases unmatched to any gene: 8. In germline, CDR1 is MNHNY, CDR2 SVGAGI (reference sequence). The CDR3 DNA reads TGTGCCAGCAGTTACCCGACAGGGGGCTCTGGGGAGCAGTACTTC. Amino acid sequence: CASSYPTGGSGEQYF.

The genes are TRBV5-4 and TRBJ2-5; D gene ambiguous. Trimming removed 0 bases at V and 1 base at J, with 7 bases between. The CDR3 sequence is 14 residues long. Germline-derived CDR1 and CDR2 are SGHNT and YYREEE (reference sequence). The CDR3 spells CASSLGTGQETQYF. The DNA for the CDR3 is TGTGCCAGCAGCTTGGGAACCGGCCAAGAGACCCAGTACTTC.

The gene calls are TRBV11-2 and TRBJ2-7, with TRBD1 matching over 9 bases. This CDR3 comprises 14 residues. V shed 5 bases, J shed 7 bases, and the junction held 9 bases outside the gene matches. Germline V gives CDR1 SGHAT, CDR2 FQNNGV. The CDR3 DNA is TGTGCCAGCAGCCCAGACAGGGGGTTGGGGGAGCAGTACTTC. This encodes CASSPDRGLGEQYF.

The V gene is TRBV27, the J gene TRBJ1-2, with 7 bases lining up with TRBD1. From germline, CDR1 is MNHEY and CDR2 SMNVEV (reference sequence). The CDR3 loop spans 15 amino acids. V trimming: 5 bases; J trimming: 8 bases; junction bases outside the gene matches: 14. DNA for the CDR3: TGTGCCAGCAGTCTCAACCCCTGGACAGGACACGGCTACACCTTC. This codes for CASSLNPWTGHGYTF.

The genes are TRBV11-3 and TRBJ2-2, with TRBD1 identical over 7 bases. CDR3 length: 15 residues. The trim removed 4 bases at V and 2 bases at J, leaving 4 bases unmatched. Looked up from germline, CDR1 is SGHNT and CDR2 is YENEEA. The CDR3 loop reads CASSSGTVNTGELFF. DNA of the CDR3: TGTGCCAGCAGCTCCGGGACAGTCAACACCGGGGAGCTGTTTTTT.

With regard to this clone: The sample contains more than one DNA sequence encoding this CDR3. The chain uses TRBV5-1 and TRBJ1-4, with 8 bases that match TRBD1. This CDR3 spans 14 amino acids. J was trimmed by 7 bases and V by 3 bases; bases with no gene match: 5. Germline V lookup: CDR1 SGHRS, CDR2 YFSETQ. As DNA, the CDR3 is TGCGCCAGCAGCTCCGGGACAGGAAGTGAAAAACTGTTTTTT. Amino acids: CASSSGTGSEKLFF.

In DNA, the CDR3 is TGTGCCAGCAGCCCGTCAGGGGATCGGAACACTGAAGCTTTCTTT. Amino acids: CASSPSGDRNTEAFF. The chain employs TRBV9 and TRBJ1-1; D is possibly TRBD1 (6 bases). This CDR3 is 15 amino acids long. V was shortened by 4 bases and J by 1 base, with 14 bases between the two germline ends. The germline CDR1 and CDR2 sequences are SGDLS and YYNGEE.

CDR3 amino acids: CASSSKGSQGADTQYF. The CDR3 nucleotides are TGCGCCAGCAGCTCGAAAGGATCACAGGGCGCAGATACGCAGTATTTT. This chain links TRBV5-1 with TRBJ2-3; TRBD1 is a possible D gene (6 bases). The V and J ends lost 3 bases and 4 bases respectively, with 18 bases between them. Germline values: CDR1 SGHRS, CDR2 YFSETQ. The CDR3 covers 16 residues. The variable domain in full, completed from reference TRBV5-1 and TRBJ2-3, reads KAGVTQTPRYLIKTRGQQVTLSCSPISGHRSVSWYQQTPGQGLQFLFEYFSETQRNKGNFPGRFSGRQFSNSRSEMNVSTLELGDSALYLCASSSKGSQGADTQYFGPGTRLTVL.

CDR3 in DNA: TGTGCCAGCAGTTCCCGGGTGGGGGTAAACATTCAGTACTTC. This translates into CASSSRVGVNIQYF. The chain links TRBV28 to TRBJ2-4; D is tentatively TRBD1 or TRBD2 (5 bases each). V lost 4 bases and J 6 bases, leaving 13 bases between the germline ends. Germline loops: CDR1 MDHEN, CDR2 SYDVKM. This CDR3 comprises 14 residues.

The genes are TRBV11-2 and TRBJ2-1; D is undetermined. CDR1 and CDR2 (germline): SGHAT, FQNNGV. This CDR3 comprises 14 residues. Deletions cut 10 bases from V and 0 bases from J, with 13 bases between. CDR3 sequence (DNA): TGTGCCATCCCTCGGGCGGACTCCTACAATGAGCAGTTCTTC. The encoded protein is CAIPRADSYNEQFF.

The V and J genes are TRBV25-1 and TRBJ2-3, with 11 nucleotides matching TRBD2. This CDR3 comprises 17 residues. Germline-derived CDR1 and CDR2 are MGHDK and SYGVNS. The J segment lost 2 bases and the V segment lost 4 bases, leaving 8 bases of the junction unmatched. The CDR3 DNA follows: TGTGCCAGCAGTGGGTGGGGGACTAGCGGATTCACAGATACGCAGTATTTT. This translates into CASSGWGTSGFTDTQYF.